This T cell receptor (beta chain) was sequenced during a study of T cell repertoires in cytomegalovirus infection. In its sample, this clonotype was seen many times. Using its own MiXCR run on the reads, TCRdb lists one record per CDR3 protein. In the table there are roughly 230,000 distinct CDR3 sequences, approximately 24% of which are singletons. The sequenced material came from CD8+ T cells from PBMCs. This receptor was taken from a human donor in good health (CMV status not recorded). Some clones in this sample may be carry-over from other donors' samples.

The CDR3 spells CASSLVQATNEKLFF. The CDR3 bases are TGTGCCAGCAGCTTAGTCCAAGCAACTAATGAAAAACTGTTTTTT. The chain recombines TRBV7-2 with TRBJ1-4; D unclear. From germline, CDR1 is SGHTA and CDR2 FQGNSA. The germline V and J ends were trimmed by 1 base and 0 bases, with 6 bases remaining between them. This CDR3 is 15 amino acids long.